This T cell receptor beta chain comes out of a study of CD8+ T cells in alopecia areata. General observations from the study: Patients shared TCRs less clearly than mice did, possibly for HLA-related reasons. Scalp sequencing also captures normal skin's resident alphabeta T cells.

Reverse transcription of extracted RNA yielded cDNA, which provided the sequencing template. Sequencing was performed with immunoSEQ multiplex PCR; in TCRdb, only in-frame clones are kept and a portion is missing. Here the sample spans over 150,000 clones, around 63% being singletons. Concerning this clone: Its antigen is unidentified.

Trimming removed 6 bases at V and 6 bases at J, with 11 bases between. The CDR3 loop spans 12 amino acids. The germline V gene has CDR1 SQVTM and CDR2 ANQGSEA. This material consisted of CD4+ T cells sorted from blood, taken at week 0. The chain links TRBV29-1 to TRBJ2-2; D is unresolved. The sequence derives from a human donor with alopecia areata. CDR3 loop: CSVGSVPGELFF. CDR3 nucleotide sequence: TGCAGCGTCGGAAGCGTCCCCGGGGAGCTGTTTTTT.